These 5 T cell receptor beta chains share one sample of origin, sequenced in a study of blood T cell repertoires in COVID-19. Sequenced by immunoSEQ multiplex PCR; TCRdb stores in-frame clones only, minus some. The profile shows 200,000 to 250,000 clones, roughly nine tenths of them singletons. Source material: peripheral blood. These receptor sequences come from a woman between 45 and 60 years old with COVID-19, enrolled during active disease.

The chain carries TRBV27 and TRBJ1-1, with 9 positions matching TRBD1. V lost 6 bases to trimming and J lost 8 bases; unmatched junction nucleotides: 10. The CDR3 contains 14 residues. Per the germline V gene, CDR1 is MNHEY and CDR2 is SMNVEV (reference sequence). The CDR3 DNA sequence: TGTGCCAGCAGACCTGACAGGGGGATATCGGAAGCTTTCTTT. Its translation: CASRPDRGISEAFF.

This clone was found once. The rearrangement uses TRBV19 and TRBJ2-3, with TRBD2 identical over 13 bases. Losses at the gene ends were 5 bases for V and 4 bases for J; bases not matched to a gene: 9. CDR3 length: 17 residues. Germline CDR1 and CDR2: LNHDA and SQIVND (reference sequence). The CDR3 protein is CASSPTSGGAFPDTQYF. CDR3 in DNA: TGTGCCAGTAGTCCCACTAGCGGGGGGGCATTTCCAGATACGCAGTATTTT.

V is TRBV6-5 and J is TRBJ1-2; D is perhaps TRBD1 (6 bases). The V end lost 7 bases, the J end lost 8 bases, and 17 bases lay between the germline ends. The V gene's germline CDR1 is MNHEY and CDR2 SVGAGI. This CDR3 region has 13 residues. The CDR3 here is CASIQAQGWGYTF. Written as DNA, the CDR3 is TGTGCCAGCATACAAGCACAGGGATGGGGCTACACCTTC.

The chain has TRBV11-2 and TRBJ2-7; D may be TRBD2 (5 bases). CDR3 length: 15 residues. The germline V and J ends were trimmed by 5 bases and 0 bases, with 14 bases remaining between them. Germline assignment: CDR1 SGHAT and CDR2 FQNNGV. The DNA of the CDR3 is TGTGCCAGCAGCCCAGACTACCCGAGCTCCTACGAGCAGTACGTC. The encoded protein is CASSPDYPSSYEQYV.

To note about this clone: It is unclear where the CDR3 begins or ends on the DNA, so no DNA is shown, and the CDR3 is as TCRdb lists it. This chain joins TRBV6-2 or TRBV6-3 and TRBJ2-7; the D call in the table, TRBD2, was not verified against the DNA. The CDR3 has 18 amino acids, counting both end residues. The V gene's germline CDR1 is MNHEY and CDR2 SVGEGT. The CDR3 is CASSSSTSGGLFSYEQYF.